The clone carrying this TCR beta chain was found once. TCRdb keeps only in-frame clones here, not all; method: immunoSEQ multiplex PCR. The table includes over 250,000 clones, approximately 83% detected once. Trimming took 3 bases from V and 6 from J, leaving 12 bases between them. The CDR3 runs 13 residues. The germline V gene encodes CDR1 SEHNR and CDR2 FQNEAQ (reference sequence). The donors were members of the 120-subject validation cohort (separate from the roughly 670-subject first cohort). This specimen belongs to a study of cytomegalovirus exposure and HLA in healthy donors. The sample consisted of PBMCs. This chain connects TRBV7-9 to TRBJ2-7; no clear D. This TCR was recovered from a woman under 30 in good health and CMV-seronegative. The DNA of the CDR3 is TGTGCCAGCAGCTTCTATAATACGGGCGAGCAGTACTTC. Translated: CASSFYNTGEQYF.